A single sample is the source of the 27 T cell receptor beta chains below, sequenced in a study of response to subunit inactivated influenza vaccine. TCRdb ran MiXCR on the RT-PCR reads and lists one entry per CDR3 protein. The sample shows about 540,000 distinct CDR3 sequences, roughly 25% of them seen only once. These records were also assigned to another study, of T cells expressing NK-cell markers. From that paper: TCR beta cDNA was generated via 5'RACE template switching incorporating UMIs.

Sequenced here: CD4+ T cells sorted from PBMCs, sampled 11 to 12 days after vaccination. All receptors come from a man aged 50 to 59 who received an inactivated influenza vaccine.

CDR3 in DNA: TGTGCCAGCAGCTCCTCGGGACAGGGCTACGAGCAGTACTTC. Translation gives CASSSSGQGYEQYF. This rearrangement joins TRBV7-2 to TRBJ2-7; 9 bases fit TRBD1. The CDR3 has 14 residues. Germline CDR1 and CDR2: SGHTA and FQGNSA. The V segment lost 4 bases and the J segment 3 bases; nucleotides outside the gene matches: 4.

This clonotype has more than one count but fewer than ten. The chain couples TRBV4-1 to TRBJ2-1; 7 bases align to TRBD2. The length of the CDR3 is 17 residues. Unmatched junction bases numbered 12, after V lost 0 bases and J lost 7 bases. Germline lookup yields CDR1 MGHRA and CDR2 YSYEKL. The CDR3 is CASSQDWLRGVSNEQFF. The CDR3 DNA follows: TGCGCCAGCAGCCAAGATTGGCTTCGGGGGGTGTCGAATGAGCAGTTCTTC.

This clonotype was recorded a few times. CDR3 DNA sequence: TGTGCCAGCAGGACAAGTAGCTCCTACGAGCAGTACTTC. Its protein is CASRTSSSYEQYF. The V and J genes are TRBV6-2 or TRBV6-3 and TRBJ2-7; D unclear. Germline CDR1 is MNHEY and CDR2 is SVGEGT. V was shortened by 6 bases and J by 0 bases, with 9 bases between the two germline ends. The CDR3 has 13 residues.

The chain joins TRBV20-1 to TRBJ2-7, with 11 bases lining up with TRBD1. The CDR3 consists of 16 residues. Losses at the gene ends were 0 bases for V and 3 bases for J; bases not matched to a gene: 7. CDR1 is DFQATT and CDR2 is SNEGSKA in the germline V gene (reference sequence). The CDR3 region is CSARDPLGTGGYEQYF. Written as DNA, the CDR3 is TGCAGTGCTAGAGATCCTTTAGGGACAGGGGGCTACGAGCAGTACTTC.

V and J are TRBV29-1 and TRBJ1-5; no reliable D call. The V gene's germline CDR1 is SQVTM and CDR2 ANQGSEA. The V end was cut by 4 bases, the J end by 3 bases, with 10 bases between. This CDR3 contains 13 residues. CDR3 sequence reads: CSVVENTNQPQHF. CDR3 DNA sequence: TGCAGCGTTGTGGAGAATACCAATCAGCCCCAGCATTTT.

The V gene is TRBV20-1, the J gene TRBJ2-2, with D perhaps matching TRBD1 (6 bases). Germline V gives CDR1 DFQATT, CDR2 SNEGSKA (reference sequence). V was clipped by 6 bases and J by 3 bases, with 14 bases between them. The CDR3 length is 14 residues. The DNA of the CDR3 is TGCAGTGCACCCAGGACAGCTTACACCGGGGAGCTGTTTTTT. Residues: CSAPRTAYTGELFF.

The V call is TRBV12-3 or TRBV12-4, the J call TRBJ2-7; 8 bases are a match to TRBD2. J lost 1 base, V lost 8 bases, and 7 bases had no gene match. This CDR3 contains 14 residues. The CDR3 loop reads CASSAAGGSYEQYF. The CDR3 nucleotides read TGTGCCAGCTCAGCCGCGGGAGGTTCCTACGAGCAGTACTTC.

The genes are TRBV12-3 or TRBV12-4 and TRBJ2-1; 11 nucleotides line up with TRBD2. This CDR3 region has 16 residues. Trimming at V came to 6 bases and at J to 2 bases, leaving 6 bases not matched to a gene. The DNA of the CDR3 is TGTGCCAGCAGACCTAGCGGGAGGAACGCCTACAATGAGCAGTTCTTC. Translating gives CASRPSGRNAYNEQFF.

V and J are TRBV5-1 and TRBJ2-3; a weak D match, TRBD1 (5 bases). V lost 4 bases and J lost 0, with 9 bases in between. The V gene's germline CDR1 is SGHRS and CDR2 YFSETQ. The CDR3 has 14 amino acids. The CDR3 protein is CASSRQTSTDTQYF. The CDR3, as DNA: TGCGCCAGCAGCAGACAGACTAGCACAGATACGCAGTATTTT.

CDR3 amino acids: CASRGAGVNNEQFF. The DNA of the CDR3 is TGTGCCAGCAGGGGAGCGGGGGTGAACAATGAGCAGTTCTTC. The chain links TRBV27 to TRBJ2-1; 8 positions agree with TRBD2. The CDR3 is 14 amino acids. V shed 6 bases and J 5 bases; nucleotides not matched to a gene: 6. The germline V gene encodes CDR1 MNHEY and CDR2 SMNVEV (reference sequence).

The CDR3 sequence: CAIRLGGGTDTQYF. The DNA for the CDR3 is TGTGCCATCAGATTGGGGGGAGGCACAGATACGCAGTATTTT. The chain uses TRBV10-3 and TRBJ2-3; a possible D gene is TRBD2 (6 bases). The V gene's germline CDR1 is ENHRY and CDR2 SYGVKD. This CDR3 contains 14 residues. Trimming cost V 6 bases and J 1 base, with 11 bases left between them.

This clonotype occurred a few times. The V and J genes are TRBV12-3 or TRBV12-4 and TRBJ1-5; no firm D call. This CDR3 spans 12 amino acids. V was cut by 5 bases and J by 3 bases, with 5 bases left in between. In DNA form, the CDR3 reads TGTGCCAGCAGTACCTCCAATCAGCCCCAGCATTTT. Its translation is CASSTSNQPQHF.

CDR3 in amino acids: CASSLSGTRLDEQFF. In DNA, the CDR3 is TGTGCCAGCAGTTTGTCAGGGACTAGGTTGGATGAGCAGTTCTTC. This chain links TRBV28 with TRBJ2-1; TRBD2 aligns across 8 bases. The V gene end was trimmed by 3 bases and the J gene end by 8 bases; junction bases not matched to a gene: 9. Germline V gene sequence: CDR1 MDHEN, CDR2 SYDVKM. This CDR3 comprises 15 residues.

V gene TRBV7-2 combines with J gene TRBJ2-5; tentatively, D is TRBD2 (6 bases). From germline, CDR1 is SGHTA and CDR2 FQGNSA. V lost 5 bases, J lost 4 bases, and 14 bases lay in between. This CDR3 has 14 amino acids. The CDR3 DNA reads TGTGCCAGCAGCGCGGGGTCGGTAAGAGAGACCCAGTACTTC. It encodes CASSAGSVRETQYF.

The CDR3 nucleotides read TGTGCCAGCAGTTACTCGGCGGGGGGGCCGGGTGAGCAGTTCTTC. This sequence encodes CASSYSAGGPGEQFF. This chain connects TRBV6-2 or TRBV6-3 to TRBJ2-1; 9 bases align to TRBD2. The CDR3 has 15 amino acids. Looked up from germline, CDR1 is MNHEY and CDR2 is SVGEGT. V shed 0 bases and J 9 bases; nucleotides not matched to a gene: 6.

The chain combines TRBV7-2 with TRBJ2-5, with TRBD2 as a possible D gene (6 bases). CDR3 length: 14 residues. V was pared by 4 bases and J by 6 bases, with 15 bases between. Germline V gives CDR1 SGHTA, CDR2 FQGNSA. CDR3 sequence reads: CASSYTPGDKTQYF. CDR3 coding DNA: TGTGCCAGCAGCTACACCCCGGGAGATAAGACCCAGTACTTC. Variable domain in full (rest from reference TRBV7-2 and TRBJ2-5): GAGVSQSPSNKVTEKGKDVELRCDPISGHTALYWYRQSLGQGLEFLIYFQGNSAPDKSGLPSDRFSAERTGGSVSTLTIQRTQQEDSAVYLCASSYTPGDKTQYFGPGTRLLVL.

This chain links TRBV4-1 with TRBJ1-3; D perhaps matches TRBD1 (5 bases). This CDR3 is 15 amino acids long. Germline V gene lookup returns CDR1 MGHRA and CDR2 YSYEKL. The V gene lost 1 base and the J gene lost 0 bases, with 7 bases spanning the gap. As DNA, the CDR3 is TGCGCCAGCAGCCAAGGGGACTACTCTGGAAACACCATATATTTT. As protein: CASSQGDYSGNTIYF.

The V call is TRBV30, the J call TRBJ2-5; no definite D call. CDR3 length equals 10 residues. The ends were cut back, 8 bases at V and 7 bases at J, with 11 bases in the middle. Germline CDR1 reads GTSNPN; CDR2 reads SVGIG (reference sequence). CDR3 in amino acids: CALKSGTQYF. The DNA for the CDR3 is TGTGCCCTAAAATCCGGGACCCAGTACTTC.

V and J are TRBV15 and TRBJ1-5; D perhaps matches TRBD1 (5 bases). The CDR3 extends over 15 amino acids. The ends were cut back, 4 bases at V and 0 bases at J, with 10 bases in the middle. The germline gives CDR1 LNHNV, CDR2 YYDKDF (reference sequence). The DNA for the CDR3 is TGTGCCACCAGCAAGACAGTCGGTAGCAATCAGCCCCAGCATTTT. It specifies CATSKTVGSNQPQHF.

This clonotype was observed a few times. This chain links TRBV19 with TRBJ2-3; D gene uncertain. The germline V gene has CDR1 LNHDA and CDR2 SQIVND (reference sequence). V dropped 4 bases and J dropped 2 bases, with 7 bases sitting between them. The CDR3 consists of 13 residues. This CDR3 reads CASSTFTTDTQYF. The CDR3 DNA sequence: TGTGCCAGTAGTACCTTCACCACAGATACGCAGTATTTT.

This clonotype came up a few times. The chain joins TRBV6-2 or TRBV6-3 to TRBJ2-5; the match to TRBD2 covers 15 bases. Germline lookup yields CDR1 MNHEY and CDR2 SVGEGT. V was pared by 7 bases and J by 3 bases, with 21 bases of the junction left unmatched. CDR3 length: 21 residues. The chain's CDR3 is CASTYSWTSGGATGTKETQYF. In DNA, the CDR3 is TGTGCCAGCACCTATTCCTGGACTAGCGGGGGGGCCACCGGGACCAAAGAGACCCAGTACTTC.

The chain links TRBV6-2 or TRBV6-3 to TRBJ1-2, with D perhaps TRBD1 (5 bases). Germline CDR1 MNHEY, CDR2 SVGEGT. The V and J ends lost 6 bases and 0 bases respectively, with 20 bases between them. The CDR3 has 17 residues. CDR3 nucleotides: TGTGCCAGCAGCTTCAGCCGGCAGGGCACTTCTAACTATGGCTACACCTTC. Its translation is CASSFSRQGTSNYGYTF.

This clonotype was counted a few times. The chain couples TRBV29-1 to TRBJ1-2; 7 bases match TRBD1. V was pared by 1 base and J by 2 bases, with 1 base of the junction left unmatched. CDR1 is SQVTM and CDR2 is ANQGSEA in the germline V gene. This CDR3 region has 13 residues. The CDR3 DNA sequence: TGCAGCGTTGAAGGCAGGGGGAACTATGGCTACACCTTC. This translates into CSVEGRGNYGYTF.

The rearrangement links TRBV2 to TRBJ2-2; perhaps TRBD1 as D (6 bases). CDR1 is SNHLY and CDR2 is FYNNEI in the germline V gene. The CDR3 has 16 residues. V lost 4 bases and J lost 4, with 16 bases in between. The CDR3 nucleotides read TGTGCCAGCAGTGCACAGGGCCCTCGTGGCACCGGGGAGCTGTTTTTT. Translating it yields CASSAQGPRGTGELFF.

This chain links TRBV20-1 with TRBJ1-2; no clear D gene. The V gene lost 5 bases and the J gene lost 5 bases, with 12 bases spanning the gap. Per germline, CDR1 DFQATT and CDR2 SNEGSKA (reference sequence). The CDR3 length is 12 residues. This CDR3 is CSAPKDGYGYTF. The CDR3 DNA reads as TGCAGTGCTCCCAAGGACGGGTATGGCTACACCTTC.

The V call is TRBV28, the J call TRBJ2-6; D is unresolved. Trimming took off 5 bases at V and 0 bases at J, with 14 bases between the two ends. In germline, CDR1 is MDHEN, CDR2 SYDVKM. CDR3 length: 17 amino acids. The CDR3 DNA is TGTGCCAGCAGTCCTGGGCACCATTTCTCTGGGGCCAACGTCCTGACTTTC. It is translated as CASSPGHHFSGANVLTF.

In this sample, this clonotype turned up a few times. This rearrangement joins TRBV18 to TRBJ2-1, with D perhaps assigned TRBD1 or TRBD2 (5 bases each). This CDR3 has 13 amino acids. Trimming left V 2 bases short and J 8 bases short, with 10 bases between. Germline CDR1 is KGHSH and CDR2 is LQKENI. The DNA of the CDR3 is TGTGCCAGCTCACCAGCAGGGAGATATGAGCAGTTCTTC. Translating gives CASSPAGRYEQFF.